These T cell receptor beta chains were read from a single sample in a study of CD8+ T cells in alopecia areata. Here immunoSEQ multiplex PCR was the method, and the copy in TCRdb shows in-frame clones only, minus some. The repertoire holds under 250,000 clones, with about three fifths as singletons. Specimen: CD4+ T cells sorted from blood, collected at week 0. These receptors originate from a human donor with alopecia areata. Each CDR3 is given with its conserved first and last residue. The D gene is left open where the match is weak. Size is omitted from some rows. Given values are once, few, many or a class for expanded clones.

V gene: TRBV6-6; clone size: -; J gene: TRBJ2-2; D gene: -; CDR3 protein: CASSNSRPGELFF; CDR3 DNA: TGTGCCAGCAGTAACTCTAGGCCCGGGGAGCTGTTTTTT
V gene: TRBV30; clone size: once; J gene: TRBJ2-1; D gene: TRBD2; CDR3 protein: CACVGGLAGGVQQFF; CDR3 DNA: TGTGCCTGTGTAGGGGGGCTAGCGGGAGGCGTGCAGCAGTTCTTC
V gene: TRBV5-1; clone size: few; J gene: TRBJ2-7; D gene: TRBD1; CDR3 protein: CASSLQGATNEQYF; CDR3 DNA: TGCGCCAGCAGCTTACAGGGGGCGACCAACGAGCAGTACTTC
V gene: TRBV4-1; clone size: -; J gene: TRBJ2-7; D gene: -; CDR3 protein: CASSQILGPIYEQYF; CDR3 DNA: TGCGCCAGCAGCCAAATACTAGGACCCATCTACGAGCAGTACTTC
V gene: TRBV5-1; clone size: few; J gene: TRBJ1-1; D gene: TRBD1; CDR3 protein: CASTRWTGENTEAFF; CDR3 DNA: TGCGCCAGCACCCGATGGACAGGGGAGAACACTGAAGCTTTCTTT
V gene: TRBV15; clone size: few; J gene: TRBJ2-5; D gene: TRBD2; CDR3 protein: CATSRDASGRAGETQYF; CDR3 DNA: TGTGCCACCAGCAGAGATGCTAGCGGGAGGGCCGGGGAGACCCAGTACTTC
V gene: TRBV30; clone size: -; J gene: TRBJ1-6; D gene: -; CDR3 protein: CAWSSREVGWNSPLHF; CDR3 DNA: TGTGCCTGGAGTTCGAGGGAGGTCGGATGGAATTCACCCCTCCACTTT
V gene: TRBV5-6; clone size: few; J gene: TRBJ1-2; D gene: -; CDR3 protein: CASSVLRRGGYTF; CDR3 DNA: TGTGCCAGCAGCGTGCTCCGAAGGGGAGGCTACACCTTC
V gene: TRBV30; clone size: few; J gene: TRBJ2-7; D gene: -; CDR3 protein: CAWSVYYEQYF; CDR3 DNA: TGTGCCTGGAGTGTTTACTACGAGCAGTACTTC
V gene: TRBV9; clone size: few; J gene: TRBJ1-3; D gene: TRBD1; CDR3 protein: CASSARDSLLRNTIYF; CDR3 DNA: TGTGCCAGCAGCGCCAGGGACAGCCTGCTAAGGAACACCATATATTTT
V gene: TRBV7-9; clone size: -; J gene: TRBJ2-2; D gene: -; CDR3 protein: CASSPGAIYTGELFF; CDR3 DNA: TGTGCCAGCAGCCCCGGGGCCATCTACACCGGGGAGCTGTTTTTT
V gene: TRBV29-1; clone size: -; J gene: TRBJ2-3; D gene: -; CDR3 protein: CSVGSGSTDTQYF; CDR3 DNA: TGCAGCGTTGGGTCCGGGTCCACAGATACGCAGTATTTT
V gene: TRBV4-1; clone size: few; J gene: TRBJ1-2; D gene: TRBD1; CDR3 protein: CASSRTGGLYGYTF; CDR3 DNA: TGCGCCAGCAGCCGGACAGGGGGCCTCTATGGCTACACCTTC
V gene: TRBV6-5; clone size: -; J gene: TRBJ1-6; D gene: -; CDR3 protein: CASSYSGGRANSPLHF; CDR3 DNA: TGTGCCAGCAGTTACTCGGGGGGCAGGGCGAACTCACCCCTCCACTTT
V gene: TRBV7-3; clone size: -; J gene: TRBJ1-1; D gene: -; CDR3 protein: CASSFGRNTEAFF; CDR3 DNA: TGTGCCAGCAGCTTTGGCAGGAACACTGAAGCTTTCTTT
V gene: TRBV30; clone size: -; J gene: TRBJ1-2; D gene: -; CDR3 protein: CAWSVGGGGYTF; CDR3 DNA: TGTGCCTGGAGTGTAGGTGGCGGTGGCTACACCTTC
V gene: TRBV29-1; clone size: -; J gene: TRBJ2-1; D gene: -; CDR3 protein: CSASRDDNEQFF; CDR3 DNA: TGCAGCGCTTCCCGGGATGACAATGAGCAGTTCTTC
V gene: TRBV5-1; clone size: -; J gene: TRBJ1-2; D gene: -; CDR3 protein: CASSLEGTYRRGYTF; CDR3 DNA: TGCGCCAGCAGCTTGGAAGGGACATACCGGCGGGGCTACACCTTC